The present TCR beta chain was sequenced within a study of cytomegalovirus exposure and HLA in healthy donors. Study-wide points: About 87% or about 30% of the time was how often most TCR beta V segments were productive, according to an earlier analysis. CMV serostatus was the sole immune exposure data available. A missense variant in DCLRE1C was later tied to TCR beta V- and J-gene trimming.

As regards this clone: The antigen remains undetermined.

The CDR3 is 14 amino acids. Germline V gene data show CDR1 as SGHRS and CDR2 as YFSETQ. V lost 4 bases, J lost 6 bases, and 8 bases stayed unmatched. Researchers ran the PCR with 60 Vbeta and 13 Jbeta primers. Generated by immunoSEQ multiplex PCR, the TCRdb table keeps only in-frame clones and is missing some. The table lists about 98,000 clones, roughly 81% of them singletons. Source material: PBMCs. The sequence was obtained from a man aged 35 to 55 in good health and CMV-seronegative. The chain employs TRBV5-1 and TRBJ2-7, with TRBD1 matching 9 bases. CDR3: CASSKGQGGTEQYF. CDR3 nucleotide sequence: TGCGCCAGCAGCAAGGGACAGGGCGGGACCGAGCAGTACTTC.